What follows is one TCR beta chain and its context. Its antigen is as yet unknown. This specimen belongs to a study of cytomegalovirus exposure and HLA in healthy donors. Across the whole study: Approximately 85 million unique TCRs from HLA-typed donors were held in an early release of data. Out of 398 genotyped donors, about 76% belonged to the Caucasian-associated ancestry cluster. The study, taken as a whole, reports: In vitro experiments confirmed that three CMV-associated chains were specific for CMV antigens.

This CDR3 comprises 16 residues. CDR1 and CDR2 from the germline V gene are MNHNS and SASEGT. V was trimmed by 4 bases and J by 0 bases, leaving 13 bases between them. PCR used 60 Vbeta primers and 13 Jbeta primers. The repertoire was sequenced with immunoSEQ multiplex PCR; TCRdb's copy has only in-frame clones and lacks some. In the table there are under 200,000 clones, around three quarters of which are singletons. Sequenced sample: PBMCs. The J gene is TRBJ1-3, the V gene TRBV6-1; TRBD1 might be the D (5 bases). The TCR comes from a man aged 35-49 years in good health and CMV-seronegative. The CDR3 protein is CASSGPRQISGNTIYF. CDR3 DNA: TGTGCCAGCAGTGGGCCCCGACAGATCTCTGGAAACACCATATATTTT.